This is a list of T cell receptor beta chains from one sample in a study of molecular identifiers for immune sequencing clone quantification. TCRdb reanalysed the PCR reads using MiXCR and keeps one entry per CDR3 protein. The sample has more than 450,000 distinct CDR3 sequences; about a fifth are singletons. Sequenced: naive CD8+ T cells from blood, with Jurkat cell RNA spiked in. The receptors were sampled from a human donor in good health. Some libraries in this study had Jurkat cell RNA spiked in. CDR3s include the opening cysteine and the closing phenylalanine or tryptophan. The order of the fields is J gene, clone size, D gene, V gene, CDR3 DNA, CDR3 protein. The D gene is left open where the match is weak. Only part of the rows carry a size: once, few, many, or a class if the clone is expanded.

TRBJ2-1	-	-	TRBV6-5	TGTGCCAGCAGCCCCGGACAGAGGAAATCCTACAATGAGCAGTTCTTC	CASSPGQRKSYNEQFF
TRBJ2-5	-	-	TRBV10-3	TGTGCCATCAGTGAGTCGAACGGGGACGCGAGCCAGTACTTC	CAISESNGDASQYF
TRBJ2-7	many	-	TRBV29-1	TGCAGCGCCCGAGGAGGAGTGAACGAGCAGTACTTC	CSARGGVNEQYF
TRBJ1-6	many	-	TRBV2	TGTGCCAGCAGTGAAGCAAGCAGGACGAGCAGCACAGACTCCTATAATTCACCCCTCCACTTT	CASSEASRTSSTDSYNSPLHF
TRBJ1-1	-	-	TRBV6-5	TGTGCCAGCATCCCCTCTCGAGGTCCGGGGGCCACTGAAGCTTTCTTT	CASIPSRGPGATEAFF
TRBJ1-1	many	-	TRBV7-9	TGTGCCAGCAGCTCGCCCCTTACCACTGAAGCTTTCTTT	CASSSPLTTEAFF
TRBJ2-7	-	TRBD2	TRBV2	TGTGCCAGCAGTGAGGGACTAGGGGTACAGGAGCAGTACTTC	CASSEGLGVQEQYF
TRBJ1-4	-	-	TRBV7-6	TGTGCCAGCAGCCTAAGACGGGTTCAGGCAACTAATGAAAAACTGTTTTTT	CASSLRRVQATNEKLFF
TRBJ2-5	many	-	TRBV10-1	TGCGCCTTCAGGTGTGAGGGGTTAGAGACCCAGTACTTC	CAFRCEGLETQYF
TRBJ2-2	many	TRBD1	TRBV15	TGTGCCACCAGCCCCCGGACAGGATCCGGGGAGCTGTTTTTT	CATSPRTGSGELFF
TRBJ2-7	many	TRBD1	TRBV11-2	TGTGCCAGCAGCGTGGGGACAGGCCTCTCCTACGAGCAGTACTTC	CASSVGTGLSYEQYF
TRBJ2-5	-	-	TRBV5-1	TGCGCCAGCAGCTCGACACTGCGGCAAGAGACCCAGTACTTC	CASSSTLRQETQYF
TRBJ2-7	-	-	TRBV7-8	TGTGCCAGCAGCTTAGAACAGGGTTTAGGGAGCTACTACGAGCAGTACTTC	CASSLEQGLGSYYEQYF
TRBJ1-1	many	-	TRBV20-1	TGCAGTGCTAGAGTAACGGACATGACTGAAGCTTTCTTT	CSARVTDMTEAFF
TRBJ2-2	few	TRBD1	TRBV9	TGTGCCAGCAGCGTAGAAGCGAGACAGGGAATAGGGAACACCGGGGAGCTGTTTTTT	CASSVEARQGIGNTGELFF
TRBJ1-5	many	TRBD1	TRBV27	TGTGCCAGCAGTTCGAGTACAGGGGGCAATCAGCCCCAGCATTTT	CASSSSTGGNQPQHF
TRBJ2-3	-	-	TRBV7-2	TGTGCCAGCAGAGATACCGGGGCTAGGAGCACAGATACGCAGTATTTT	CASRDTGARSTDTQYF
TRBJ1-2	many	-	TRBV28	TGTGCCAGCAGTTTGGATTATGGTGATGGCTACACCTTC	CASSLDYGDGYTF
TRBJ2-1	-	TRBD1	TRBV6-2/TRBV6-3	TGTGCCAGCGAGGTCAGGGGGCCGTACAATGAGCAGTTCTTC	CASEVRGPYNEQFF
TRBJ2-7	few	-	TRBV20-1	TGCAGTGCCCGAGCCCCGGACAGATACGAGCAGTACTTC	CSARAPDRYEQYF
TRBJ2-5	few	-	TRBV3-1	TGTGCCAGCAGCCCCCTGGAGGGCCGAACATGGGAGACCCAGTACTTC	CASSPLEGRTWETQYF
TRBJ2-5	-	-	TRBV12-3/TRBV12-4	TGTGCCAGCAGTCCAGACTCATACACTGGGACCCAGTACTTC	CASSPDSYTGTQYF
TRBJ1-4	many	-	TRBV7-9	TGTGCCGTTGACCTAAATGAAAAACTGTTTTTT	CAVDLNEKLFF
TRBJ2-7	few	TRBD1	TRBV4-3	TGCGCCAGCAGCCAAGAAAGACAGGGGCTCAACTACGAGCAGTACTTC	CASSQERQGLNYEQYF
TRBJ2-7	-	TRBD1	TRBV7-8	TGTGCCAGCAGCCGGACAGGGGGTGGCAACGAGCAGTACTTC	CASSRTGGGNEQYF